Listed below are T cell receptor beta chains from one sample, sequenced in a study of blood T cell repertoires in COVID-19. TCRdb keeps only in-frame clones here, not all; method: immunoSEQ multiplex PCR. The table shows 95,000 to 100,000 clones, with around nine tenths occurring only once. The sequencing sample was made of peripheral blood. These receptors originate from a human donor with COVID-19, enrolled during active disease. The donor label of this sample is uncertain. The conserved cysteine and the conserved F or W are not part of the CDR3 here. Fields, in order: V gene, J gene, D gene, CDR3 protein. The D gene is left open where the match is weak.

TRBV7-9	TRBJ1-2	.	ASSLVVPTEELYGYT
TRBV18	TRBJ2-1	.	ASSAPALDFDEQF
TRBV5-6	TRBJ1-1	.	ASSPHLSGRAF
TRBV19	TRBJ2-2	TRBD2	ASSMGRLAGGRGTGELF
TRBV3-1/TRBV3-2	TRBJ2-7	TRBD2	ASSSGGEQY
TRBV5-6	TRBJ1-6	.	ASSLVQPDSPLH
TRBV15	TRBJ1-6	.	ATSRVTGSFSPLH
TRBV19	TRBJ1-2	.	ASSTDSAGYGYT
TRBV10-2	TRBJ1-6	.	ASSEQAEAPLH
TRBV11-2	TRBJ2-1	TRBD2	ASSPKGLAGPSSYNEQF
TRBV5-6	TRBJ1-4	.	ASSFSTGSYEKLF
TRBV7-3	TRBJ1-1	.	ASSLMAGAEEAF
TRBV5-4	TRBJ1-2	TRBD1	ASSLDRGRGGYT
TRBV6-6	TRBJ1-4	.	ASSYGRTNEKLF
TRBV7-3	TRBJ2-7	.	ASSLAAGMGYEQY
TRBV4-1	TRBJ2-5	.	ASSPLGHETQY
TRBV5-4	TRBJ2-3	TRBD2	ASSSPGLAGGHTQY
TRBV4-1	TRBJ1-2	.	ASSRPGTQYGYT
TRBV29-1	TRBJ2-5	.	SVEARTKETQY
TRBV5-1	TRBJ1-2	.	ASSLDPGISYGYT
TRBV13	TRBJ1-1	.	ASSSPWRNTEAF
TRBV5-8	TRBJ1-4	.	ASSSTGLPNEKLF
TRBV7-3	TRBJ1-2	.	ASSPDGGLGYT
TRBV27	TRBJ2-1	TRBD1	ASSFVLPTSQGFNEQF